The entry that follows covers one T cell receptor (beta chain) sequence. The entry originates in a study of blood T cell repertoires in COVID-19. Germline V gene sequence: CDR1 SGHRS, CDR2 YFSETQ. The CDR3 is made up of 14 amino acids. V dropped 3 bases and J dropped 4 bases, with 13 bases sitting between them. Assay used: immunoSEQ multiplex PCR; TCRdb lists only in-frame clones, some missing. Seen here are about 310,000 clones, 87% observed once, and the top ten hold 1%. The TCR originated in a man aged 50-60 years with active or convalescent COVID-19. The specimen sequenced was peripheral blood. V usage is TRBV5-1 and J usage is TRBJ2-5; TRBD2 is a possible D gene (6 bases). The CDR3 loop is CASSYSTRGETQYF. The CDR3 coding sequence is TGCGCCAGCAGCTATTCGACTAGGGGAGAGACCCAGTACTTC.